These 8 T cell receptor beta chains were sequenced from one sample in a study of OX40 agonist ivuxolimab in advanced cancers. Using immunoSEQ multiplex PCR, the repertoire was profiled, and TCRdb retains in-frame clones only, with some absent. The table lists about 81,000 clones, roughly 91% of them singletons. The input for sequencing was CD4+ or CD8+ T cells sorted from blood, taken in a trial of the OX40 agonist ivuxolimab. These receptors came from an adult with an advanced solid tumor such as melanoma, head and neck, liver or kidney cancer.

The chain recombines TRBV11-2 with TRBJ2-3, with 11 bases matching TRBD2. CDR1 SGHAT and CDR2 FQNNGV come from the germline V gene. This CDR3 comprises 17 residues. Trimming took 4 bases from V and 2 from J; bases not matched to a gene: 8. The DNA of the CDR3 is TGTGCCAGCAGCTACCAACTAGCGGGAGCTTACACAGATACGCAGTATTTT. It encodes CASSYQLAGAYTDTQYF.

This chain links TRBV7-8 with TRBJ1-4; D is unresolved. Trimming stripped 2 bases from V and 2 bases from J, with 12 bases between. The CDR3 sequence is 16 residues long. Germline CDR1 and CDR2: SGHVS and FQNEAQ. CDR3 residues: CASSLYPGATNEKLFF. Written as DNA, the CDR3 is TGTGCCAGCAGCTTATATCCGGGTGCGACTAATGAAAAACTGTTTTTT. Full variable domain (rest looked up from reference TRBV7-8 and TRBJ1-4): GAGVSQSPRYKVAKRGQDVALRCDPISGHVSLFWYQQALGQGPEFLTYFQNEAQLDKSGLPSDRFFAERPEGSVSTLKIQRTQQEDSAVYLCASSLYPGATNEKLFFGSGTQLSVL.

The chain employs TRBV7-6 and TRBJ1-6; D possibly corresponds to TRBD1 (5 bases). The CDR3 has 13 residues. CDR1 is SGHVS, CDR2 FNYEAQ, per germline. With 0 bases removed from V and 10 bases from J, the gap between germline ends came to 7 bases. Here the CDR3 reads CASSLADSSPLHF. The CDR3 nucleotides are TGTGCCAGCAGCTTAGCAGACAGCTCACCCCTCCACTTT.

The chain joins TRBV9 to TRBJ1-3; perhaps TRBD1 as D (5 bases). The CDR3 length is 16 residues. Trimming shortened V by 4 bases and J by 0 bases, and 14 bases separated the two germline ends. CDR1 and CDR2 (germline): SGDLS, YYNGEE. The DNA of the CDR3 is TGTGCCAGCAGCCCCCGGGACGCTTACTCTGGAAACACCATATATTTT. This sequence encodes CASSPRDAYSGNTIYF.

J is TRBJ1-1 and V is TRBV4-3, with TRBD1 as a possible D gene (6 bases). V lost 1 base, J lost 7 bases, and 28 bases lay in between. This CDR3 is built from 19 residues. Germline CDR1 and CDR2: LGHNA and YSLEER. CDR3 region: CASSQAWGLLDREQGEAFF. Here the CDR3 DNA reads TGCGCCAGCAGCCAAGCTTGGGGCCTCTTGGACCGTGAACAGGGTGAAGCTTTCTTT.

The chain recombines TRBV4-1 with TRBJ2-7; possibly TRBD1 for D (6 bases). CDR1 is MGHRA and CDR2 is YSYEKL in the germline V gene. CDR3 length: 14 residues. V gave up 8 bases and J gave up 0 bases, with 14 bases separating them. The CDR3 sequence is CASGSGQSSYEQYF. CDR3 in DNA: TGCGCCAGCGGCAGCGGACAGAGCTCCTACGAGCAGTACTTC.

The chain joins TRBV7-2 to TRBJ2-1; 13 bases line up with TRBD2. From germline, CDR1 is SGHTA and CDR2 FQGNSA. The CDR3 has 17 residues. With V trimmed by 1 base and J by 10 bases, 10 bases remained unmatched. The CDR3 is CASSLGRGLAGRGEQFF. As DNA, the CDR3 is TGTGCCAGCAGCTTAGGGAGGGGACTAGCGGGAAGAGGAGAGCAGTTCTTC. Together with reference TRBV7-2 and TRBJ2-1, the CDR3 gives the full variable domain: GAGVSQSPSNKVTEKGKDVELRCDPISGHTALYWYRQSLGQGLEFLIYFQGNSAPDKSGLPSDRFSAERTGGSVSTLTIQRTQQEDSAVYLCASSLGRGLAGRGEQFFGPGTRLTVL.

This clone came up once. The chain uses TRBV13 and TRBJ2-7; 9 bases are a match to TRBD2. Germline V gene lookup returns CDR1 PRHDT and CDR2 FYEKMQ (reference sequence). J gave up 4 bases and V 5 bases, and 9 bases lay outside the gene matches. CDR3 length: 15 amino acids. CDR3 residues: CASSPGLATYYEQYF. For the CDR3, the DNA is TGTGCCAGCAGCCCCGGACTAGCGACATATTACGAGCAGTACTTC.